A single TCR beta chain is shown here with its context. CD4+ cells underwent separation, giving CD45RA+ naive and CD45RA-negative memory subsets. Germline lookup yields CDR1 LGHNA and CDR2 YNFKEQ. The CDR3 covers 16 residues. Germline trimming cut 2 bases from V and 10 bases from J; bases unmatched to any gene: 6. The data were produced by immunoSEQ multiplex PCR, yet TCRdb's version contains in-frame clones alone and is incomplete. Of more than 2,000,000 clones listed, roughly nine tenths are singletons. The data belong to a study of shared clonotypes between healthy human individuals. Study overall: Used for every donor were three CD4 naive, three CD4 memory, two CD8 naive and one CD8 memory plate.

Sequencing was performed on naive CD4+ T cells sorted from blood. Documented subset: CD45RA+ positively selected. The V call is TRBV4-2, the J call TRBJ2-1, with 15 bases fitting TRBD2. The TCR comes from a young man in good health. CDR3 nucleotides: TGTGCCAGCAGCCAACCGGGACTAGCGGGGGGAGGAGAGCAGTTCTTC. It yields the protein CASSQPGLAGGGEQFF.